This entry lists 29 T cell receptor beta chains sequenced from one sample in a study of Tregs in tolerant kidney transplant recipients. The antigens of these receptors remain unknown. Assay used: immunoSEQ multiplex PCR; TCRdb lists only in-frame clones, some missing. The repertoire holds just under 20,000 clones, with roughly two thirds as singletons. Sequenced input: Tregs from blood cultured with allogeneic cells. These TCRs come from a human donor in good health.

The J gene is TRBJ1-5, the V gene TRBV6-6, with D hard to call. With 0 bases removed from V and 7 bases from J, the gap between germline ends came to 13 bases. Germline values: CDR1 MNHNY, CDR2 SVGAGI (reference sequence). This CDR3 has 15 amino acids. CDR3 DNA: TGTGCCAGCAGTTACTCCGGGCGAGTCGGCCAGCCCCAGCATTTT. This codes for CASSYSGRVGQPQHF.

The chain recombines TRBV5-1 with TRBJ2-2; D ambiguous. The CDR3 has 16 amino acids. Germline loops: CDR1 SGHRS, CDR2 YFSETQ. V was cut by 0 bases and J by 5 bases, with 14 bases left in between. CDR3 in DNA: TGCGCCAGCAGCTTGGGAGGCGGCGTAGGGACCGGGGAGCTGTTTTTT. This codes for CASSLGGGVGTGELFF.

This rearrangement joins TRBV27 to TRBJ1-4, with D uncertain. Trimming removed 3 bases from V and 7 bases from J, with 12 bases in between. Per germline, CDR1 MNHEY and CDR2 SMNVEV (reference sequence). The CDR3 runs to 14 residues. CDR3 nucleotide sequence: TGTGCCAGCAGTTTTTCAGGACGGGGTGAAAAACTGTTTTTT. Encoded protein: CASSFSGRGEKLFF.

This sequence joins TRBV7-9 and TRBJ2-5; 10 bases map to TRBD1. CDR1 SEHNR and CDR2 FQNEAQ come from the germline V gene (reference sequence). The CDR3 is 17 amino acids. V lost 0 bases, J lost 7 bases, and 11 bases stayed unmatched. As DNA, the CDR3 is TGTGCCAGCAGCTTAGCTTCGACAGGGGGCTTGGTAGGGACCCAGTACTTC. This gives the protein CASSLASTGGLVGTQYF.

The V call is TRBV7-3, the J call TRBJ2-7; maybe TRBD2 (5 bases). The CDR3 contains 15 residues. The V gene's germline CDR1 is SGHTA and CDR2 FQGTGA. V was clipped by 4 bases and J by 1 base, with 14 bases between them. CDR3 sequence: CASSWFGGPSYEQYF. Written as DNA, the CDR3 is TGTGCCAGCAGCTGGTTCGGAGGTCCATCCTACGAGCAGTACTTC.

The V gene is TRBV5-6, the J gene TRBJ1-2; 8 nucleotides agree with TRBD1. V gave up 4 bases and J gave up 2 bases; unmatched junction bases: 13. The germline CDR1 and CDR2 sequences are SGHDT and YYEEEE. This CDR3 comprises 17 residues. CDR3 region: CASSTPGGTQRNYGYTF. The CDR3, as DNA: TGTGCCAGCAGCACTCCAGGGGGCACTCAGAGAAACTATGGCTACACCTTC.

The genes are TRBV6-1 and TRBJ1-5; 9 bases match TRBD1. The germline V gene has CDR1 MNHNS and CDR2 SASEGT. This CDR3 is 15 amino acids long. V lost 3 bases and J lost 2; bases outside the gene matches: 2. CDR3: CASSDTGGGNQPQHF. The CDR3 coding sequence is TGTGCCAGCAGTGATACAGGGGGCGGCAATCAGCCCCAGCATTTT.

The chain couples TRBV5-4 to TRBJ2-3, with 13 bases identical to TRBD2. This CDR3 comprises 16 residues. The junction had 2 bases not matched to a gene; V was cut back by 3 bases and J by 1 base. Germline loops: CDR1 SGHNT, CDR2 YYREEE (reference sequence). CDR3 sequence reads: CASSSGLAGGTDTQYF. CDR3 bases: TGTGCCAGCAGCTCAGGACTAGCGGGGGGCACAGATACGCAGTATTTT.

This clone was seen more than once but under ten times. The chain joins TRBV29-1 to TRBJ2-7, with D possibly TRBD1 on 5 matching bases. V was trimmed by 4 bases and J by 10 bases, leaving 23 bases between them. CDR1 is SQVTM, CDR2 ANQGSEA, per germline. The CDR3 covers 14 residues. The CDR3 region is CSVGGIGPLRGQYF. CDR3 sequence (DNA): TGCAGCGTTGGCGGTATCGGCCCTCTAAGGGGTCAGTACTTC.

This clone was seen only once. The chain combines TRBV19 with TRBJ2-1, with a tentative D call TRBD2 (5 bases). The CDR3 spans 15 residues. Trimming shortened V by 3 bases and J by 2 bases, and 11 bases separated the two germline ends. Germline V gives CDR1 LNHDA, CDR2 SQIVND (reference sequence). Here the CDR3 DNA reads TGTGCCAGTAGTATGGTGGGAGCACCCTACAATGAGCAGTTCTTC. Residues: CASSMVGAPYNEQFF.

This clone was found a few times. The chain has TRBV5-1 and TRBJ2-7, with D tentatively TRBD1 (5 bases). The CDR3 loop spans 14 amino acids. The V gene lost 0 bases and the J gene lost 2 bases, with 9 bases spanning the gap. The germline V gene has CDR1 SGHRS and CDR2 YFSETQ. The CDR3 DNA reads as TGCGCCAGCAGCTTGGTTCTGGGGCCCTACGAGCAGTACTTC. It codes for CASSLVLGPYEQYF.

The J gene is TRBJ2-1, the V gene TRBV4-2, with D perhaps TRBD1 (6 bases). Germline lookup yields CDR1 LGHNA and CDR2 YNFKEQ. The CDR3 consists of 15 residues. Trimming stripped 0 bases from V and 0 bases from J, with 6 bases between. The CDR3 DNA reads TGTGCCAGCAGCCAAGAAGGGGGCTCCTACAATGAGCAGTTCTTC. This encodes CASSQEGGSYNEQFF.

This clone has just a few counts. The V and J genes are TRBV5-1 and TRBJ2-2; D is perhaps TRBD2 (6 bases). Germline CDR1 is SGHRS and CDR2 is YFSETQ. The V end was cut by 2 bases, the J end by 1 base, with 9 bases between. The CDR3 runs to 15 residues. The CDR3 reads CASSLGLKNTGELFF. DNA for the CDR3: TGCGCCAGCAGCTTAGGACTAAAGAACACCGGGGAGCTGTTTTTT. The entire variable domain, with the rest obtained from reference TRBV5-1 and TRBJ2-2, is as follows: KAGVTQTPRYLIKTRGQQVTLSCSPISGHRSVSWYQQTPGQGLQFLFEYFSETQRNKGNFPGRFSGRQFSNSRSEMNVSTLELGDSALYLCASSLGLKNTGELFFGEGSRLTVL.

This chain links TRBV6-6 with TRBJ1-2, with 11 bases that match TRBD1. The CDR3 sequence is 15 residues long. The germline gives CDR1 MNHNY, CDR2 SVGAGI (reference sequence). V lost 5 bases and J lost 3; bases outside the gene matches: 5. CDR3 region: CASSMGTGGYYGYTF. In DNA form, the CDR3 reads TGTGCCAGCAGTATGGGGACAGGGGGTTACTATGGCTACACCTTC.

CDR3 DNA: TGTGCCAGCAGCGAGGGGACAGGGATCTTCTATGGCTACACCTTC. It is translated as CASSEGTGIFYGYTF. The chain has TRBV9 and TRBJ1-2, with 9 bases that match TRBD1. Germline V gene sequence: CDR1 SGDLS, CDR2 YYNGEE. Losses at the gene ends were 3 bases for V and 4 bases for J; bases not matched to a gene: 7. CDR3 length: 15 residues.

The V and J genes are TRBV18 and TRBJ1-3; D is ambiguous. Germline lookup yields CDR1 KGHSH and CDR2 LQKENI. The CDR3 length is 14 residues. V lost 4 bases and J lost 0, with 7 bases in between. The DNA for the CDR3 is TGTGCCAGCTCACTGCGGAACTCTGGAAACACCATATATTTT. Its translation: CASSLRNSGNTIYF.

This rearrangement joins TRBV7-9 to TRBJ2-1; 14 bases agree with TRBD2. CDR1 and CDR2 from the germline V gene are SEHNR and FQNEAQ (reference sequence). The CDR3 contains 18 residues. V lost 5 bases to trimming and J lost 5 bases; unmatched junction nucleotides: 11. Here the CDR3 DNA reads TGTGCCAGCAGCAAACGACCACCGGGACTAGCGGGAGACAATGAGCAGTTCTTC. It is translated as CASSKRPPGLAGDNEQFF.

The chain uses TRBV6-5 and TRBJ1-6, with 10 nucleotides matching TRBD1. Germline V CDR1 and CDR2: MNHEY, SVGAGI. Unmatched junction bases numbered 8, after V lost 7 bases and J lost 11 bases. There are 14 residues in the CDR3. The CDR3, as DNA: TGTGCCAGCACCCCGACAGGGGGCTTTGCACCCCTCCACTTT. Amino acid sequence: CASTPTGGFAPLHF.

The V call is TRBV18, the J call TRBJ2-1; the match to TRBD1 covers 9 bases. The V gene's germline CDR1 is KGHSH and CDR2 LQKENI. The CDR3 has 13 amino acids. V shed 5 bases, J shed 6 bases, and the junction held 2 bases outside the gene matches. CDR3 sequence: CASSSDRGNEQFF. The DNA for the CDR3 is TGTGCCAGCTCATCGGACAGGGGCAATGAGCAGTTCTTC. Filled out from reference TRBV18 and TRBJ2-1, the complete variable domain reads NAGVMQNPRHLVRRRGQEARLRCSPMKGHSHVYWYRQLPEEGLKFMVYLQKENIIDESGMPKERFSAEFPKEGPSILRIQQVVRGDSAAYFCASSSDRGNEQFFGPGTRLTVL.

This rearrangement joins TRBV19 to TRBJ2-3; a weak D match, TRBD2 (6 bases). Trimming removed 4 bases from V and 5 bases from J, with 7 bases in between. The CDR3 sequence is 12 residues long. The germline CDR1 and CDR2 sequences are LNHDA and SQIVND (reference sequence). For the CDR3, the DNA is TGTGCCAGTAGTAGGGGGGTAGATACGCAGTATTTT. It is translated as CASSRGVDTQYF.

V is TRBV4-1 and J is TRBJ2-3; the match to TRBD2 covers 7 bases. This CDR3 has 19 residues. V was clipped by 0 bases and J by 4 bases; unmatched bases: 16. Looked up from germline, CDR1 is MGHRA and CDR2 is YSYEKL. The CDR3 DNA is TGCGCCAGCAGCCAAGATCCGTATCGCGCGGGAGCAGGATCAGATACGCAGTATTTT. Protein: CASSQDPYRAGAGSDTQYF.

The J gene is TRBJ2-1, the V gene TRBV5-4, with 10 bases aligning to TRBD2. This CDR3 region has 19 residues. The germline CDR1 and CDR2 sequences are SGHNT and YYREEE (reference sequence). Trimming at V came to 5 bases and at J to 0 bases, leaving 14 bases not matched to a gene. This CDR3 is CASRRGLADSLSSYNEQFF. CDR3 DNA sequence: TGTGCCAGCAGACGCGGACTAGCGGATTCACTAAGCTCCTACAATGAGCAGTTCTTC.

The V and J genes are TRBV30 and TRBJ2-2; D might be TRBD1 (6 bases). The CDR3 sequence is 14 residues long. CDR1 is GTSNPN, CDR2 SVGIG, per germline (reference sequence). The CDR3 loop reads CGRRTAANTGELFF. In nucleotides, the CDR3 is TGTGGCCGGAGGACAGCAGCGAACACCGGGGAGCTGTTTTTT.

The chain couples TRBV18 to TRBJ1-1, with D perhaps matching TRBD1 (6 bases). V was cut by 3 bases and J by 4 bases, with 12 bases left in between. The germline CDR1 and CDR2 sequences are KGHSH and LQKENI. The CDR3 has 14 amino acids. The CDR3 DNA sequence: TGTGCCAGCTCACCCTCGAGGGGGGGCACTGAAGCTTTCTTT. It translates to CASSPSRGGTEAFF.

This clone was seen only a few times. V is TRBV29-1 and J is TRBJ2-2; no clear D gene. The V end lost 4 bases, the J end lost 0 bases, and 9 bases lay between the germline ends. Germline V lookup: CDR1 SQVTM, CDR2 ANQGSEA. This CDR3 is built from 14 residues. CDR3 bases: TGCAGCGTTGGAAAGGGCACGAACACCGGGGAGCTGTTTTTT. Protein: CSVGKGTNTGELFF.

This clone rates as medium-sized. The CDR3 region has the DNA TGCAGTGCTAGTCGCTTTGGGCCCCAGCATTTT. Its translation is CSASRFGPQHF. The gene calls are TRBV20-1 and TRBJ1-5, with D uncertain. V was pared by 3 bases and J by 9 bases, with 9 bases between. Germline values: CDR1 DFQATT, CDR2 SNEGSKA (reference sequence). CDR3 length: 11 residues.

The genes are TRBV11-2 and TRBJ2-7; 10 bases fit TRBD1. The CDR3 is 13 amino acids. J lost 5 bases, V lost 5 bases, and 3 bases had no gene match. The germline V gene encodes CDR1 SGHAT and CDR2 FQNNGV. The CDR3 loop reads CASSGQGDDEQYF. In nucleotides, the CDR3 is TGTGCCAGCAGCGGACAGGGGGATGACGAGCAGTACTTC.

This clone was detected once. The CDR3 DNA reads as TGCGCCAGCAGCTCCCGAAGCAATGAGCAGTTCTTC. It encodes CASSSRSNEQFF. The chain is built from TRBV4-1 and TRBJ2-1; D not certain. V was shortened by 5 bases and J by 6 bases, with 8 bases between the two germline ends. Germline assignment: CDR1 MGHRA and CDR2 YSYEKL. The CDR3 is 12 residues long.

The rearrangement uses TRBV10-2 and TRBJ1-2; possibly TRBD1 for D (5 bases). The CDR3 length is 15 residues. Germline lookup yields CDR1 WSHSY and CDR2 SAAADI. Trimming pared 0 bases from V and 8 bases from J, leaving 16 bases between. The chain's CDR3 is CASSESSRVALGYTF. The CDR3 bases are TGCGCCAGCAGTGAGTCGAGCAGGGTGGCTCTAGGCTACACCTTC.